A selection of T cell receptor beta chains follows, all from one sample in a study of regulatory T cells in long-lasting Graves disease. A single record per CDR3 protein comes from TCRdb applying MiXCR to the multiplex PCR reads. The data hold under 300,000 distinct CDR3 sequences, with roughly a fifth observed a single time. Sequencing used peripheral blood mononuclear cells (PBMCs), obtained at new diagnosis, from a patient treated with antithyroid drugs. All receptors come from a female donor with Graves disease. The CDR3 runs from the conserved cysteine through the conserved F or W. D genes are given only for firm matches. Clone size is not always given. Where it is, it says once, few, many or a class for expanded clones.

V	length	D	J	size	DNA	CDR3
TRBV10-1	13	NA	TRBJ2-2	few	TGCGCCAGCCGGGACCCCAACACCGGGGAGCTGTTTTTT	CASRDPNTGELFF
TRBV29-1	15	NA	TRBJ2-4	many	TGCAGCGCCTCACGGGTGGGGGAACCCAAAAACATTCAGTACTTC	CSASRVGEPKNIQYF
TRBV10-1	13	NA	TRBJ1-4	few	TGCGCCTCGAGGTTGGGGGCCACTGAAAAACTGTTTTTT	CASRLGATEKLFF
TRBV5-4	16	TRBD1	TRBJ2-3	many	TGTGCCAGCAGCTCGATTGCCGGGACAGGGAGGGATACGCAGTATTTT	CASSSIAGTGRDTQYF
TRBV12-3/TRBV12-4	14	NA	TRBJ1-1	many	TGTGCCAGCAGCCCCTCGGGGACGAACACTGAAGCTTTCTTT	CASSPSGTNTEAFF
TRBV4-2	14	TRBD1	TRBJ2-7	many	TGTGCCACCCAGCCAAGACAGGGGGACTACGAGCAGTACTTC	CATQPRQGDYEQYF
TRBV4-2	15	NA	TRBJ2-3	many	TGTGCCAGCAGCCGGGGGAGCGGAGACACAGATACGCAGTATTTT	CASSRGSGDTDTQYF
TRBV4-2	15	NA	TRBJ1-2	many	TGTGCCAGCAGCCGAAGGGACACCTCTAACTATGGCTACACCTTC	CASSRRDTSNYGYTF
TRBV15	13	NA	TRBJ1-3	many	TGTGCCACCAGCAGAGACAGACAAAACACCATATATTTT	CATSRDRQNTIYF
TRBV30	16	TRBD1	TRBJ2-7	NA	TGTGCCTGGAGTGTACCCGGCCAGGGGGCTTACTACGAGCAGTACTTC	CAWSVPGQGAYYEQYF
TRBV19	11	NA	TRBJ1-1	few	TGTGCCAGTAGTGAGAGGGCTGAAGCTTTCTTT	CASSERAEAFF
TRBV7-2	16	TRBD1	TRBJ2-2	many	TGTGCCAGCAGCCCCGGGGACAGGATTAACACCGGGGAGCTGTTTTTT	CASSPGDRINTGELFF
TRBV6-1	15	TRBD2	TRBJ2-1	many	TGTGCCAGCAGCCTTCTAGCGGTTCCCTACAATGAGCAGTTCTTC	CASSLLAVPYNEQFF
TRBV14	13	NA	TRBJ2-2	many	TGTGCCAGCAGCCAAGTGGGCGCCGGGGAGCTGTTTTTT	CASSQVGAGELFF
TRBV6-1	11	NA	TRBJ1-1	many	TGTGCCAGCAGGAGTCGTTCTGAAGCTTTCTTT	CASRSRSEAFF
TRBV10-3	12	NA	TRBJ1-6	many	TGTGCCATCAGTGAGCCCTATTCACCCCTCCACTTT	CAISEPYSPLHF
TRBV20-1	16	TRBD1	TRBJ1-1	many	TGCAGTGCTAGAGACCGGGACAGGGGCCCGAACACTGAAGCTTTCTTT	CSARDRDRGPNTEAFF
TRBV7-2	15	NA	TRBJ1-5	many	TGTGCCAGCAGCTTAGGGGGGCTGGGCAATCAGCCCCAGCATTTT	CASSLGGLGNQPQHF
TRBV19	12	NA	TRBJ1-1	few	TGTGCCAATAGTTACAGGGAAGGTGAAGCTTTCTTT	CANSYREGEAFF
TRBV7-3	17	NA	TRBJ1-5	NA	TGTGCCAGCAGCTTATGGACCGGGACGGATAGCAATCAGCCCCAGCATTTT	CASSLWTGTDSNQPQHF
TRBV5-1	13	NA	TRBJ2-4	many	TGCGCCAGCAGCACAGGGGGGGACGGGATTCAGTACTTC	CASSTGGDGIQYF
TRBV3-1	14	NA	TRBJ1-1	many	TGTGCCAGCAGCCCTCGGGCCATCAACACTGAAGCTTTCTTT	CASSPRAINTEAFF
TRBV5-8	16	NA	TRBJ2-1	many	TGTGCCAGCAGCTTGGAGGCTAGGATGCCCTACAATGAGCAGTTCTTC	CASSLEARMPYNEQFF
TRBV7-3	13	NA	TRBJ2-1	many	TGTGCCAGCAGCTATGACTGGTCTAATGAGCAGTTCTTC	CASSYDWSNEQFF
TRBV5-1	16	TRBD1	TRBJ1-1	many	TGCGCCAGCAGCTACGGGACAGGGTTTGAAAACACTGAAGCTTTCTTT	CASSYGTGFENTEAFF
TRBV7-8	17	NA	TRBJ2-1	many	TGTGCCAGCAGCTTAGAGCTTGGCCGCAGCTCCTACAATGAGCAGTTCTTC	CASSLELGRSSYNEQFF
TRBV14	11	NA	TRBJ2-7	many	TGTGCCAGCAGCGGGTCCGGCGAGCAGTACTTC	CASSGSGEQYF
TRBV12-3/TRBV12-4	15	NA	TRBJ2-3	many	TGTGCCAGCAGTTTAGGGTTTTTCAACACAGATACGCAGTATTTT	CASSLGFFNTDTQYF
TRBV7-3	19	TRBD2	TRBJ2-2	few	TGTGCCAGCAGCTCAGAGTGGGACGGACTAGCGGGAGAGGTCGGGGAGCTGTTTTTT	CASSSEWDGLAGEVGELFF
TRBV12-3/TRBV12-4	14	NA	TRBJ2-5	few	TGTGCCAGCAGTTTAGGAGGGGTTTTGAAGACCCAGTACTTC	CASSLGGVLKTQYF
TRBV12-3/TRBV12-4	15	TRBD1	TRBJ2-7	many	TGTGCCAGCAGCCTAGGACAGGGGGCTATCAACGAGCAGTACTTC	CASSLGQGAINEQYF
TRBV6-1	14	NA	TRBJ1-1	many	TGTGCCAGCAGGACTAGGGGAATGAACACTGAAGCTTTCTTT	CASRTRGMNTEAFF
TRBV6-5	12	NA	TRBJ2-5	NA	TGTGCCAGCAGTTGGGGAAAAGAGACCCAGTACTTC	CASSWGKETQYF
TRBV7-3	13	TRBD1	TRBJ2-1	NA	TGTGCCAGCAGCCGACAGGGGAGAAATGAGCAGTTCTTC	CASSRQGRNEQFF
TRBV20-1	13	NA	TRBJ1-3	NA	TGCAGTGCTATTGCGGCAGGGGGAAACACCATATATTTT	CSAIAAGGNTIYF
TRBV20-1	14	NA	TRBJ2-2	many	TGCAGTGCCTCAGAGGACAGTTCCACCGGGGAGCTGTTTTTT	CSASEDSSTGELFF
TRBV11-3	13	NA	TRBJ2-1	many	TGTGCCAGCAGAAGCGGCTCCTACAATGAGCAGTTCTTC	CASRSGSYNEQFF
TRBV4-2	14	TRBD2	TRBJ2-7	NA	TGTGCCAGCCCCCAACTAGCGGCCCCCTACGAGCAGTACTTC	CASPQLAAPYEQYF
TRBV9	16	NA	TRBJ2-2	many	TGTGCCAGCAGCGTAGGGAGTCCGGAGTACACCGGGGAGCTGTTTTTT	CASSVGSPEYTGELFF
TRBV18	15	NA	TRBJ2-7	many	TGTGCCAGCTCACCTCAGGGGGGCATCGGGTACGAGCAGTACTTC	CASSPQGGIGYEQYF
TRBV19	13	NA	TRBJ1-6	few	TGTGCCAGGAAGAGACAGCGTAATTCACCCCTCCACTTT	CARKRQRNSPLHF
TRBV30	15	NA	TRBJ1-5	NA	TGTGCCTGGAGTGTACGGGGGGGGTCAATACAGCCCCAGCATTTT	CAWSVRGGSIQPQHF
TRBV7-8	16	TRBD1	TRBJ2-2	many	TGTGCCAGCAGCTACCGGGACAGGGGTCTTACCGGGGAGCTGTTTTTT	CASSYRDRGLTGELFF
TRBV6-5	14	NA	TRBJ2-5	few	TGTGCCAGCAGTTACTCCCGACAGAAAGAGACCCAGTACTTC	CASSYSRQKETQYF